Listed here are 3 T cell receptor beta chains from one sample, sequenced in a study of T cell responses to AZD1222 COVID-19 vaccine. This table comes from immunoSEQ multiplex PCR, and its TCRdb copy is limited to in-frame clones, with some not included. The sample lists 200,000 or so clones, 85% to 95% occurring once. The sequencing here drew on peripheral blood, taken on day 0 of AZD1222 vaccination. Receptors were obtained from an adult in good health.

The chain uses TRBV6-2 or TRBV6-3 and TRBJ1-6; 7 nucleotides align to TRBD1. This CDR3 has 15 amino acids. After removal of 1 base from V and 9 bases from J, the junction contained 6 bases not matched to a gene. Germline V CDR1 and CDR2: MNHEY, SVGEGT. CDR3 nucleotides: TGTGCCAGCAGTTACTTGAAGGGGGCCACTTCACCCCTCCACTTT. Protein product: CASSYLKGATSPLHF.

The V and J genes are TRBV4-2 and TRBJ2-3, with 7 bases identical to TRBD1. The junction had 9 bases not matched to a gene; V was cut back by 3 bases and J by 0 bases. The CDR3 extends over 17 amino acids. The germline V gene has CDR1 LGHNA and CDR2 YNFKEQ. CDR3 in DNA: TGTGCCAGCAGCCAGGCTGGACAGGCCTCTAGCACAGATACGCAGTATTTT. It yields the protein CASSQAGQASSTDTQYF.

The chain uses TRBV12-5 and TRBJ1-1; no clear D. The germline V gene encodes CDR1 LGHNT and CDR2 FRNRAP. The CDR3 covers 13 residues. Trimming left V 8 bases short and J 2 bases short, with 12 bases between. CDR3 bases: TGTGCTAGTACTCAAGACGGAAACACTGAAGCTTTCTTT. The encoded protein is CASTQDGNTEAFF.